This TCR beta chain comes out of a study of chemoradiotherapy in HPV16-positive cancers. Findings of the study overall: The functional HPV-specific definition rests on just a couple of HPV16-positive patients. During treatment, candidate HPV-specific clones and E7-related motifs expanded in tumor.

Clones were sequenced by immunoSEQ multiplex PCR, and TCRdb holds only the in-frame ones, with some missing. The table has 25,000 to 30,000 clones, over 80% seen once. Details on this clone: Its target is unknown.

The junction had 10 bases not matched to a gene; V was cut back by 3 bases and J by 5 bases. Germline CDR1 reads KGHSH; CDR2 reads LQKENI. This CDR3 region has 16 residues. The chain employs TRBV18 and TRBJ1-2; 9 bases are a match to TRBD1. This receptor was taken from a human donor with HPV-associated anogenital cancer. The sequences come from blood, collected from a patient who underwent chemoradiotherapy. The CDR3 nucleotides are TGTGCCAGCTCACCCGATAACTCCGGGACAGGGTATGGCTACACCTTC. Its translation is CASSPDNSGTGYGYTF.